This is a list of T cell receptor beta chains from one sample in a study of cytomegalovirus exposure and HLA in healthy donors. TCRdb's copy holds only in-frame clones and misses some; the assay was immunoSEQ multiplex PCR. The sample lists approximately 150,000 clones, 61% seen once, with roughly 1.8% in the top ten. Sequences were obtained from PBMCs. These receptors all stem from a male donor in good health and CMV-seronegative. Both conserved end residues are part of each CDR3. D genes are given only for firm matches. Clone size is given for some rows only: seen once, a few or many times, or a class if the clone is expanded.

few | TRBJ2-5 | TRBD2 | TRBV29-1 | CSVGTSGGVETQYF | TGCAGCGTCGGGACTAGCGGGGGAGTTGAGACCCAGTACTTC
. | TRBJ2-6 | TRBD2 | TRBV7-3 | CASSPRGLAGSSGANVLTF | TGTGCCAGCAGCCCTAGGGGACTAGCGGGGAGCTCTGGGGCCAACGTCCTGACTTTC
few | TRBJ2-2 | TRBD1 | TRBV7-9 | CASSGQGPGELFF | TGTGCCAGCAGCGGACAGGGTCCCGGGGAGCTGTTTTTT
. | TRBJ1-6 | . | TRBV5-4 | CASSLNRGGAGNSPLHF | TGTGCCAGCAGCTTGAACCGGGGGGGGGCGGGCAATTCACCCCTCCACTTT
. | TRBJ1-2 | TRBD1 | TRBV2 | CASKTDRGSYGYTF | TGTGCCAGCAAAACGGACAGGGGAAGCTATGGCTACACCTTC
. | TRBJ1-2 | . | TRBV7-3 | CASSPSAGVYGYTF | TGTGCCAGCAGTCCTTCGGCAGGGGTCTATGGCTACACCTTC
. | TRBJ2-3 | . | TRBV5-1 | CASSSDLNTQYF | TGCGCCAGCAGCTCCGACTTGAATACGCAGTATTTT
. | TRBJ1-1 | TRBD1 | TRBV11-2 | CASRAPGTVNTEAFF | TGTGCCAGCAGGGCTCCGGGGACAGTGAACACTGAAGCTTTCTTT
few | TRBJ1-4 | . | TRBV13 | CASSFYGGTDEKLFF | TGTGCCAGCAGCTTTTATGGGGGCACGGATGAAAAACTGTTTTTT
. | TRBJ1-2 | . | TRBV25-1 | CASSRDTHYGYTF | TGTGCCAGCAGCCGGGACACGCATTATGGCTACACCTTC
. | TRBJ2-3 | TRBD2 | TRBV5-1 | CASTQGRGDPDTQYF | TGCGCCAGCACCCAAGGGAGGGGAGACCCAGATACGCAGTATTTT
. | TRBJ1-2 | TRBD1 | TRBV29-1 | CSLDRANYGYTF | TGCAGCTTAGACAGGGCTAACTATGGCTACACCTTC
few | TRBJ1-5 | TRBD1 | TRBV2 | CASSFSGQAKQPQHF | TGTGCCAGCAGCTTTTCCGGACAGGCGAAACAGCCCCAGCATTTT
few | TRBJ1-1 | . | TRBV7-2 | CASSPRGLNTEAFF | TGTGCCAGCAGTCCTAGGGGGTTAAACACTGAAGCTTTCTTT
few | TRBJ2-5 | . | TRBV30 | CAWSVLGTQYF | TGTGCCTGGAGTGTACTCGGGACCCAGTACTTC
. | TRBJ2-5 | TRBD1 | TRBV2 | CASSVTQTGQETQYF | TGTGCCAGCAGCGTCACACAGACAGGGCAAGAGACCCAGTACTTC
. | TRBJ2-7 | TRBD2 | TRBV7-2 | CASSSSGASYEQYF | TGTGCCAGCAGCTCTAGCGGGGCTTCCTACGAGCAGTACTTC
. | TRBJ2-7 | . | TRBV27 | CASSLSMGRLSYEQYF | TGTGCCAGCAGTTTATCGATGGGGCGCCTCTCCTACGAGCAGTACTTC
few | TRBJ2-2 | TRBD1 | TRBV28 | CASSFGTGSGELFF | TGTGCCAGCAGTTTTGGGACAGGGTCCGGGGAGCTGTTTTTT
. | TRBJ2-3 | . | TRBV29-1 | CSVTGGTDTQYF | TGCAGCGTTACAGGAGGCACAGATACGCAGTATTTT
. | TRBJ1-4 | . | TRBV2 | CASSVLQGYEKLFF | TGTGCCAGCAGTGTTTTGCAGGGGTATGAGAAACTGTTTTTT
. | TRBJ2-7 | TRBD2 | TRBV13 | CASSLGLADITYEQYF | TGTGCCAGCAGCTTAGGACTAGCGGACATAACCTACGAGCAGTACTTC
once | TRBJ2-2 | . | TRBV11-2 | CASSLSMSGNTGELFF | TGTGCCAGCAGCTTAAGTATGTCGGGGAACACCGGGGAGCTGTTTTTT
. | TRBJ1-2 | . | TRBV5-4 | CASSEDKLGGYTF | TGTGCCAGCAGCGAGGACAAGCTTGGCGGCTACACCTTC
. | TRBJ1-4 | . | TRBV7-6 | CASSAQGPAGEKLFF | TGTGCCAGCAGCGCGCAGGGTCCGGCAGGGGAAAAACTGTTTTTT
few | TRBJ2-2 | TRBD2 | TRBV6-5 | CASSPRGTGELFF | TGTGCCAGCAGTCCGCGGGGGACCGGGGAGCTGTTTTTT
. | TRBJ2-7 | TRBD2 | TRBV7-9 | CASSLGLAGVSYEQYF | TGTGCCAGCAGCTTAGGCCTAGCGGGGGTCTCCTACGAGCAGTACTTC
. | TRBJ2-7 | . | TRBV5-8 | CASSLIQAPYEQYF | TGTGCCAGCAGCTTGATCCAGGCTCCCTACGAGCAGTACTTC
. | TRBJ1-2 | . | TRBV6-1 | CASSEMIQGCGYTF | TGTGCCAGCAGTGAAATGATCCAGGGGTGCGGCTACACCTTC
. | TRBJ2-7 | . | TRBV21-1 | CASLLADYEQYF | TGTGCCAGCCTTCTAGCGGACTACGAGCAGTACTTC
. | TRBJ2-7 | . | TRBV6-1 | CASSMTTTYEQYF | TGTGCCAGCAGTATGACTACTACCTACGAGCAGTACTTC
. | TRBJ2-3 | . | TRBV7-7 | CASSLGTEDTQYF | TGTGCCAGCAGCTTAGGCACAGAAGATACGCAGTATTTT
few | TRBJ2-1 | TRBD1 | TRBV9 | CASSEDRRANEQFF | TGTGCCAGCAGCGAGGACAGGAGAGCCAATGAGCAGTTCTTC
. | TRBJ1-4 | . | TRBV28 | CASSFLTGLNEKLFF | TGTGCCAGCAGTTTCTTGACAGGCCTTAATGAAAAACTGTTTTTT
. | TRBJ2-1 | . | TRBV9 | CASSVLGGLYNEQFF | TGTGCCAGCAGCGTATTGGGGGGGCTTTACAATGAGCAGTTCTTC
. | TRBJ2-7 | TRBD2 | TRBV10-3 | CAISRLAGPYEQYF | TGTGCCATCAGTAGACTAGCGGGGCCCTACGAGCAGTACTTC
. | TRBJ1-2 | TRBD1 | TRBV7-2 | CASSSRTGGNGYTF | TGTGCCAGCAGCTCCAGGACAGGGGGTAATGGCTACACCTTC
. | TRBJ2-4 | TRBD1 | TRBV9 | CASSVGQGDKNIQYF | TGTGCCAGCAGCGTGGGACAGGGGGACAAAAACATTCAGTACTTC
. | TRBJ2-7 | TRBD1 | TRBV2 | CASSEALRQGKQYF | TGTGCCAGCAGTGAAGCGCTTCGACAGGGGAAGCAGTACTTC
few | TRBJ2-7 | TRBD1 | TRBV6-5 | CASSYSFSGGYEQYF | TGTGCCAGCAGTTACTCGTTTTCAGGGGGCTACGAGCAGTACTTC
. | TRBJ2-2 | TRBD2 | TRBV6-6 | CASSISGERYTGELFF | TGTGCCAGCAGCATAAGCGGGGAAAGGTACACCGGGGAGCTGTTTTTT
. | TRBJ1-2 | TRBD1 | TRBV7-6 | CASSLAQPGTGGYTF | TGTGCCAGCAGCTTAGCCCAGCCCGGGACAGGCGGCTACACCTTC
few | TRBJ1-2 | TRBD1 | TRBV27 | CASRPTGGYGYTF | TGTGCCAGCAGACCAACAGGGGGCTATGGCTACACCTTC
. | TRBJ1-1 | TRBD1 | TRBV7-9 | CASSLEGGGTEAFF | TGTGCCAGCAGCTTAGAAGGGGGCGGTACTGAAGCTTTCTTT
. | TRBJ2-6 | . | TRBV5-8 | CASSRLDSGANVLTF | TGTGCCAGCAGCCGACTGGACTCTGGGGCCAACGTCCTGACTTTC
once | TRBJ2-2 | . | TRBV6-1 | CASSEGVTGELFF | TGTGCCAGCAGTGAAGGAGTCACCGGGGAGCTGTTTTTT
. | TRBJ1-4 | . | TRBV5-1 | CASSSQGGEKLFF | TGCGCCAGCAGCTCCCAGGGAGGGGAAAAACTGTTTTTT
. | TRBJ1-5 | TRBD1 | TRBV29-1 | CSVQTGESNQPQHF | TGCAGCGTGCAGACAGGGGAAAGCAATCAGCCCCAGCATTTT
. | TRBJ2-7 | . | TRBV27 | CASSFPSVGEQYF | TGTGCCAGCAGTTTCCCTAGCGTGGGTGAGCAGTACTTC
. | TRBJ1-1 | . | TRBV27 | CASSLQGYTEAFF | TGTGCCAGCAGTTTACAGGGATACACTGAAGCTTTCTTT
. | TRBJ2-1 | . | TRBV11-3 | CASSPGREQFF | TGTGCCAGCAGCCCGGGGAGAGAGCAGTTCTTC
few | TRBJ1-4 | . | TRBV10-1 | CATAWGGYEKLFF | TGCGCCACCGCGTGGGGGGGGTACGAAAAACTGTTTTTT
. | TRBJ2-1 | . | TRBV7-9 | CASSLRGGPSYNEQFF | TGTGCCAGCAGCTTAAGGGGGGGACCCTCCTACAATGAGCAGTTCTTC
. | TRBJ1-1 | TRBD1 | TRBV29-1 | CSVPGQGFGDTEAFF | TGCAGCGTACCGGGACAGGGTTTCGGGGACACTGAAGCTTTCTTT
. | TRBJ1-1 | TRBD1 | TRBV2 | CASRATGGVGNTEAFF | TGTGCCAGCAGAGCAACAGGGGGAGTGGGGAACACTGAAGCTTTCTTT